Below are 30 T cell receptor beta chains sequenced from a single sample in a study of T cells in Graves' hyperthyroidism and ophthalmopathy. The CDR3 regions of TCR beta were amplified from RNA transcripts. Researchers ran a first-round RT-PCR on the TCR CDR3 using the HTBI primer set. TCRdb reanalysed the multiplex PCR reads using MiXCR and keeps one entry per CDR3 protein. The sample yields more than 150,000 distinct CDR3 sequences, 15% to 20% seen once. Sequencing was done on a sample of blood. Receptors were obtained from a woman in her forties or fifties with Graves' hyperthyroidism.

V is TRBV18 and J is TRBJ1-1; 7 bases are a match to TRBD1. J gave up 0 bases and V 4 bases, and 11 bases lay outside the gene matches. The CDR3 spans 17 residues. In germline, CDR1 is KGHSH, CDR2 LQKENI. The CDR3 spells CASSLMTGRKVNTEAFF. The CDR3 DNA is TGTGCCAGCTCACTGATGACAGGGAGGAAGGTGAACACTGAAGCTTTCTTT. Filled out from reference TRBV18 and TRBJ1-1, the complete variable domain reads NAGVMQNPRHLVRRRGQEARLRCSPMKGHSHVYWYRQLPEEGLKFMVYLQKENIIDESGMPKERFSAEFPKEGPSILRIQQVVRGDSAAYFCASSLMTGRKVNTEAFFGQGTRLTVV.

This clonotype was seen at least ten times. The chain is built from TRBV28 and TRBJ1-6; 9 bases align to TRBD1. Germline V gene data show CDR1 as MDHEN and CDR2 as SYDVKM. The ends lost 5 bases at V and 1 base at J; junction bases unmatched: 3. This CDR3 spans 16 amino acids. CDR3 region: CASSLQGASYNSPLHF. The CDR3 region has the DNA TGTGCCAGCAGTCTACAGGGGGCATCCTATAATTCACCCCTCCACTTT.

This clonotype was recorded at least ten times. V is TRBV6-2 or TRBV6-3 and J is TRBJ1-6; perhaps TRBD1 as D (6 bases). Trimming pared 2 bases from V and 1 base from J, leaving 6 bases between. From germline, CDR1 is MNHEY and CDR2 SVGEGT. This CDR3 contains 15 residues. CDR3 region: CASSYRGSYNSPLHF. The CDR3, as DNA: TGTGCCAGCAGTTACAGGGGGTCCTATAATTCACCCCTCCACTTT.

In this sample, this clonotype turned up many times. The V gene is TRBV2, the J gene TRBJ2-2, with a tentative D call TRBD1 (7 bases). The CDR3 consists of 16 residues. V shed 3 bases and J shed 10 bases, with 21 bases lying between them. From germline, CDR1 is SNHLY and CDR2 FYNNEI. The CDR3 loop reads CASSDRTGLPGVELFF. CDR3 coding DNA: TGTGCCAGCAGTGACAGGACAGGCCTCCCGGGAGTGGAGCTGTTTTTT.

This clonotype was counted at least ten times. The rearrangement uses TRBV29-1 and TRBJ1-6; 8 bases fit TRBD1. The CDR3 is 14 residues long. Germline V lookup: CDR1 SQVTM, CDR2 ANQGSEA. The CDR3, as DNA: TGCAGGGCCGAAGGAGGGACAGGCAATTCACCCCTCCACTTT. Its translation is CRAEGGTGNSPLHF. Together with reference TRBV29-1 and TRBJ1-6, the CDR3 gives the full variable domain: SAVISQKPSRDICQRGTSLTIQCQVDSQVTMMFWYRQQPGQSLTLIATANQGSEATYESGFVIDKFPISRPNLTFSTLTVSNMSPEDSSIYLCRAEGGTGNSPLHFGNGTRLTVT.

This clonotype was observed many times. The gene calls are TRBV6-5 and TRBJ2-7; TRBD1 matches 11 bases. Germline V lookup: CDR1 MNHEY, CDR2 SVGAGI. The V segment lost 2 bases and the J segment 3 bases; nucleotides outside the gene matches: 3. The CDR3 spans 15 residues. The CDR3 spells CASSYRGQGVYEQYF. For the CDR3, the DNA is TGTGCCAGCAGTTACCGGGGACAGGGGGTCTACGAGCAGTACTTC.

This clonotype was picked up many times. This sequence joins TRBV7-6 and TRBJ2-5, with 9 nucleotides matching TRBD2. V lost 1 base, J lost 1 base, and 1 base stayed unmatched. This CDR3 spans 15 amino acids. The germline V gene has CDR1 SGHVS and CDR2 FNYEAQ. The CDR3 region is CASSLGLAVQETQYF. In DNA, the CDR3 is TGTGCCAGCAGCTTAGGACTAGCGGTCCAAGAGACCCAGTACTTC.

This clonotype has ten or more counts. J is TRBJ1-3 and V is TRBV6-2 or TRBV6-3, with D perhaps matching TRBD1 (5 bases). The germline gives CDR1 MNHEY, CDR2 SVGEGT. This CDR3 has 14 amino acids. V was clipped by 4 bases and J by 0 bases, with 7 bases between them. The CDR3: CASSWGHSGNTIYF. The CDR3 nucleotides are TGTGCCAGCAGTTGGGGCCACTCTGGAAACACCATATATTTT.

This chain joins TRBV20-1 and TRBJ2-1; D is possibly TRBD1 (6 bases). V lost 5 bases, J lost 6 bases, and 17 bases lay in between. From germline, CDR1 is DFQATT and CDR2 SNEGSKA (reference sequence). There are 14 residues in the CDR3. The CDR3: CSAERVRGTNEQFF. In DNA, the CDR3 is TGCAGTGCTGAACGAGTAAGGGGGACCAATGAGCAGTTCTTC.

This clonotype occurred many times. V usage is TRBV7-3 and J usage is TRBJ2-3; 8 positions agree with TRBD2. CDR3 length: 14 amino acids. With 6 bases clipped from V and 6 bases from J, the junction kept 8 bases outside the gene matches. Per germline, CDR1 SGHTA and CDR2 FQGTGA. Here the CDR3 DNA reads TGTGCCAGCAGGTACGGGGGGGCCGAGGATACGCAGTATTTT. It specifies CASRYGGAEDTQYF.

This clonotype was recorded at least ten times. V and J are TRBV19 and TRBJ2-1; 8 nucleotides line up with TRBD2. The CDR3 consists of 15 residues. Germline CDR1 and CDR2: LNHDA and SQIVND (reference sequence). The V gene end was trimmed by 2 bases and the J gene end by 7 bases; junction bases not matched to a gene: 7. CDR3 nucleotides: TGTGCCAGTAGTATATTTCGGGGGGGCTGGAATGAGCAGTTCTTC. This codes for CASSIFRGGWNEQFF.

This clonotype was seen ten or more times. The V gene is TRBV28, the J gene TRBJ1-5; D is undetermined. CDR1 is MDHEN and CDR2 is SYDVKM in the germline V gene. There are 15 residues in the CDR3. Trimming removed 2 bases from V and 3 bases from J, with 11 bases in between. The CDR3 here is CASSLRNSPNQPQHF. In DNA form, the CDR3 reads TGTGCCAGCAGTTTAAGGAACAGCCCCAATCAGCCCCAGCATTTT.

The chain recombines TRBV20-1 with TRBJ2-2, with 8 nucleotides matching TRBD1. The CDR3 is 16 amino acids. Per germline, CDR1 DFQATT and CDR2 SNEGSKA (reference sequence). J lost 1 base, V lost 3 bases, and 7 bases had no gene match. CDR3 coding DNA: TGCAGTGCTAGGAAGACAGGGGTGAGGAACACCGGGGAGCTGTTTTTT. This translates into CSARKTGVRNTGELFF.

This clonotype was detected a few times. This chain uses TRBV5-5 with TRBJ1-1; D gene uncertain. The CDR3 runs 12 residues. Germline CDR1 reads SGHKS; CDR2 reads YYEKEE (reference sequence). Deletions cut 4 bases from V and 10 bases from J, with 14 bases between. The CDR3 DNA is TGTGCCAGCAGCCTTTGGAGTGATGGAGCTTTCTTT. It specifies CASSLWSDGAFF.

This clonotype has ten or more counts. V and J are TRBV12-3 or TRBV12-4 and TRBJ2-7; D ambiguous. Between the trimmed V and J ends, which lost 6 bases and 2 bases, there was a span of 14 bases. The CDR3 is made up of 14 amino acids. The CDR3 DNA reads as TGTGCCAGCAGCCCCTCGGAAGTAGCCTACGAGCAGTACTTC. It encodes CASSPSEVAYEQYF.

This clonotype was observed a few times. The V call is TRBV7-9, the J call TRBJ2-5, with TRBD1 matching 9 bases. The CDR3 spans 12 residues. J lost 4 bases, V lost 8 bases, and 2 bases had no gene match. The V gene's germline CDR1 is SEHNR and CDR2 FQNEAQ (reference sequence). The CDR3 here is CASRQGGETQYF. The CDR3 DNA sequence: TGTGCCAGCCGACAGGGGGGAGAGACCCAGTACTTC.

This clonotype was seen more than once but under ten times. V gene TRBV19 combines with J gene TRBJ2-3, with TRBD2 matching over 7 bases. The CDR3 is 14 amino acids. The trim removed 1 base at V and 8 bases at J, leaving 6 bases unmatched. Germline V CDR1 and CDR2: LNHDA, SQIVND (reference sequence). CDR3 sequence reads: CASSIGGGWGTQYF. In DNA form, the CDR3 reads TGTGCCAGTAGTATAGGCGGGGGATGGGGTACGCAGTATTTT. Based on the CDR3 plus reference TRBV19 and TRBJ2-3, the full variable domain is DGGITQSPKYLFRKEGQNVTLSCEQNLNHDAMYWYRQDPGQGLRLIYYSQIVNDFQKGDIAEGYSVSREKKESFPLTVTSAQKNPTAFYLCASSIGGGWGTQYFGPGTRLTVL.

This clonotype has more than one count but fewer than ten. In DNA, the CDR3 is TGTGCCAGCGGGGGGGGTGGGTCGAGGCAGCCCCAGCATTTT. This encodes CASGGGGSRQPQHF. The chain links TRBV6-1 to TRBJ1-5, with D possibly matching TRBD1 (5 bases). The CDR3 sequence is 14 residues long. Germline CDR1 and CDR2: MNHNS and SASEGT. Trimming shortened V by 8 bases and J by 7 bases, and 18 bases separated the two germline ends.

Turning to this clonotype: This could be a read error, since a much larger clone is one nucleotide away. The chain links TRBV10-3 to TRBJ2-7; no clear D gene. This CDR3 has 14 residues. Germline lookup yields CDR1 ENHRY and CDR2 SYGVKD. With 3 bases removed from V and 4 bases from J, the gap between germline ends came to 13 bases. CDR3 in DNA: TGTGCCATCAGTGAAGTAGAGTCAAGGTACGAGCAGTACTTC. Amino acids: CAISEVESRYEQYF.

This clonotype has a count of ten or more. This chain joins TRBV7-9 and TRBJ1-5; D gene uncertain. CDR3 length equals 13 residues. Germline CDR1 reads SEHNR; CDR2 reads FQNEAQ (reference sequence). Trimming pared 2 bases from V and 5 bases from J, leaving 7 bases between. CDR3 DNA sequence: TGTGCCAGCAGCTTAAGTATGGATCAGCCCCAGCATTTT. As protein: CASSLSMDQPQHF.

This clonotype has a count of ten or more. The chain employs TRBV6-6 and TRBJ2-7; TRBD2 might be the D (6 bases). The CDR3 covers 16 residues. V lost 2 bases and J 0 bases, leaving 14 bases between the germline ends. CDR1 is MNHNY and CDR2 is SVGAGI in the germline V gene (reference sequence). The CDR3 DNA sequence: TGTGCCAGCAGTTACCGGATGGGTAGCGGCTCCTACGAGCAGTACTTC. Its translation: CASSYRMGSGSYEQYF.

This clonotype was seen ten or more times. V is TRBV7-9 and J is TRBJ2-3, with 10 bases aligning to TRBD2. Per the germline V gene, CDR1 is SEHNR and CDR2 is FQNEAQ (reference sequence). The CDR3 is made up of 19 amino acids. V trimming: 5 bases; J trimming: 0 bases; junction bases outside the gene matches: 14. The CDR3 sequence is CASSRSDSGGSPSTDTQYF. As DNA, the CDR3 is TGTGCCAGCAGCCGCAGCGATAGCGGGGGGTCCCCGAGCACAGATACGCAGTATTTT.

This clonotype showed up just a few times. The chain is built from TRBV10-3 and TRBJ2-7, with 8 bases matching TRBD1. CDR1 is ENHRY, CDR2 SYGVKD, per germline. The CDR3 has 14 residues. V trimming: 7 bases; J trimming: 1 base; junction bases outside the gene matches: 6. The CDR3, as DNA: TGTGCCATCAAGCCAGGGGGCTTATCCTACGAGCAGTACTTC. Protein sequence: CAIKPGGLSYEQYF.

The rearrangement links TRBV13 to TRBJ1-1; D is uncertain. Germline V gives CDR1 PRHDT, CDR2 FYEKMQ (reference sequence). V was shortened by 5 bases and J by 7 bases, with 26 bases between the two germline ends. The CDR3 has 17 residues. The CDR3 DNA sequence: TGTGCCAGCAGCCGTTATACCCCATATGGCGGGATGGGTGAAGCTTTCTTT. As protein: CASSRYTPYGGMGEAFF.

In its sample, this clonotype was seen many times. This sequence joins TRBV5-1 and TRBJ1-1; D unclear. V lost 2 bases and J 4 bases, leaving 18 bases between the germline ends. This CDR3 spans 16 amino acids. The germline V gene encodes CDR1 SGHRS and CDR2 YFSETQ. This chain's CDR3 is CASSFEPELKGTEAFF. The CDR3 DNA is TGCGCCAGCAGCTTTGAGCCCGAACTCAAGGGCACTGAAGCTTTCTTT.

The table lists this clonotype with many counts. V usage is TRBV9 and J usage is TRBJ1-1; no firm D call. CDR3 size: 12 residues. From germline, CDR1 is SGDLS and CDR2 YYNGEE. With 0 bases removed from V and 8 bases from J, the gap between germline ends came to 8 bases. The CDR3 bases are TGTGCCAGCAGCGTAGACAATCAAGAAGCTTTCTTT. Protein: CASSVDNQEAFF.

This clonotype was observed many times. The gene calls are TRBV12-3 or TRBV12-4 and TRBJ1-2; 10 nucleotides align to TRBD1. This CDR3 comprises 15 residues. The V gene end was trimmed by 4 bases and the J gene end by 1 base; junction bases not matched to a gene: 3. CDR3 in DNA: TGTGCCAGCAGTTCCCGGACAGGGGGTAACTATGGCTACACCTTC. As protein: CASSSRTGGNYGYTF.

This clonotype was observed many times. The J gene is TRBJ1-4, the V gene TRBV20-1, with 7 positions matching TRBD1. Germline V gene data show CDR1 as DFQATT and CDR2 as SNEGSKA (reference sequence). V lost 3 bases, J lost 0 bases, and 1 base stayed unmatched. The CDR3 consists of 14 residues. The CDR3 sequence is CSASQGATNEKLFF. In DNA, the CDR3 is TGCAGTGCTAGTCAGGGGGCAACTAATGAAAAACTGTTTTTT.

This clonotype was detected many times. The chain uses TRBV28 and TRBJ1-5; D ambiguous. Germline V CDR1 and CDR2: MDHEN, SYDVKM. V was shortened by 2 bases and J by 3 bases, with 8 bases between the two germline ends. The CDR3 spans 14 residues. CDR3 loop: CASSLRHFNQPQHF. In DNA form, the CDR3 reads TGTGCCAGCAGTTTAAGGCATTTCAATCAGCCCCAGCATTTT.

The J gene is TRBJ2-1, the V gene TRBV18, with D possibly matching TRBD2 (7 bases). This CDR3 has 17 amino acids. V was shortened by 0 bases and J by 9 bases, with 21 bases between the two germline ends. Germline CDR1 reads KGHSH; CDR2 reads LQKENI. The CDR3 DNA reads as TGTGCCAGCTCACCACCGCCTGGGCAGCTAAGGGGGGGTGAGCAGTTCTTC. This sequence encodes CASSPPPGQLRGGEQFF.